These T cell receptor beta chains were read from a single sample in a study of T cell repertoires in cytomegalovirus infection. One entry per CDR3 protein results from TCRdb running MiXCR on the reads. Of around 900,000 distinct CDR3 sequences listed, approximately 31% are singletons. Their antigens are not known. This sample comprised cultured CD8+ T cells from PBMCs, obtained from culture after CMV antigen stimulation. Receptor source: a human donor in good health (CMV status not recorded). Some clones in this sample may be carry-over from other donors' samples. Each CDR3 is given with its conserved first and last residue. Each record gives: D gene, V gene, J gene, clone size, CDR3 DNA, CDR3 protein. The D gene is left open where the match is weak. The listing skips clone size in some rows; elsewhere it reads once, few, many or a size class.

>.|TRBV12-3/TRBV12-4|TRBJ2-7|many
TGTGCCACCGGAAGAGGGGTCTACGAGCAGTACTTC
CATGRGVYEQYF
>.|TRBV12-5|TRBJ2-1|.
TGTGCTAGTGGTCCGACGGACAGCTCCTACAATGAGCAGTTCTTC
CASGPTDSSYNEQFF
>.|TRBV7-9|TRBJ2-5|once
TGTGTTAGCAGCTTAGGTCTCAACAGGAACCTTCAAGAGACCCAGTACTTC
CVSSLGLNRNLQETQYF
>TRBD1|TRBV20-1|TRBJ2-3|.
TGCAGTGCTGGAGGACAGGGCCCAGGCACAGATACGCAGTATTTT
CSAGGQGPGTDTQYF
>TRBD2|TRBV19|TRBJ2-1|.
TGTGCCAGTAGTTCTAGCGGGGGGGCAGCCTACAATGAGCAGTTCTTC
CASSSSGGAAYNEQFF
>.|TRBV7-4|TRBJ2-2|few
TGTGCCAGCAGTACACAGCGGGAGTACAGGGGAATTTCGAACACCGGGGAGCTGTTTTTT
CASSTQREYRGISNTGELFF
>TRBD1|TRBV7-9|TRBJ2-4|few
TGTGCCAGCAGCACCGGGACAGGACAGTACTTC
CASSTGTGQYF
>TRBD1|TRBV7-3|TRBJ1-1|few
TGTGCCAGCAGCACGACAGGGGGCGGTTTTACTGAAGCTTTCTTT
CASSTTGGGFTEAFF
>TRBD1|TRBV7-2|TRBJ2-4|many
TGTGCCAGCAGCTTACACGAAGGGGGCGTAGGATATATTCAAAACATTCAGTACTTC
CASSLHEGGVGYIQNIQYF
>TRBD1|TRBV6-6|TRBJ2-2|.
TGTGCCAGCATCGAATTCCGGGACAGGGGTTACACCGGGGAGCTGTTTTTT
CASIEFRDRGYTGELFF
>.|TRBV7-2|TRBJ1-5|.
TGTGTCAGCAGCTTAATGGAGAATTTACCCCAGCATTTT
CVSSLMENLPQHF
>.|TRBV7-8|TRBJ2-5|few
TGTGCCAGCAGCTTACGCGCTGGACGAGACTTGGACACAGGGTGCTTC
CASSLRAGRDLDTGCF
>.|TRBV7-2|TRBJ2-7|many
TGTGCCAGCAGCCAAGGCAGATTTGCGTACTTC
CASSQGRFAYF
>.|TRBV7-9|TRBJ2-7|.
TGTGCCAGCAGCTTACCAGTGGGGGAGCAGTACTTC
CASSLPVGEQYF
>TRBD1|TRBV7-9|TRBJ1-3|.
TGTGCCAGCAGCCCTACAGGGGGAGGAAACACCATATATTTT
CASSPTGGGNTIYF
>TRBD1|TRBV27|TRBJ1-5|few
TGTGCCAGCAGTTCGGGACAGGGTATCTCGCCCCAGCATTTT
CASSSGQGISPQHF
>.|TRBV3-1|TRBJ2-7|.
TGTGCCAGCAGCCAATGGTACGAGCAGTACTTC
CASSQWYEQYF
>.|TRBV12-3/TRBV12-4|TRBJ1-5|many
TGTGCCAGCAGTTTAGCACATCCGGGGGCTCAGCCCCAGCATTTT
CASSLAHPGAQPQHF
>.|TRBV6-2/TRBV6-3|TRBJ2-1|few
TGTGCCAGCAGTTACGGGGGGAACTACAATGAGCAGTTCTTC
CASSYGGNYNEQFF
>.|TRBV6-6|TRBJ1-2|.
TGTGCCAGCAGTTACGACAGAAGCTTCTATGGCTACACCTTC
CASSYDRSFYGYTF
>.|TRBV29-1|TRBJ2-3|.
TGCAGCGTTGAGGGACTTGTGATAAGACACACAGATACGCAGTATTTT
CSVEGLVIRHTDTQYF
>.|TRBV6-1|TRBJ2-1|few
TGTGCCAGCAGAGGGGGGGTCTACAATGAGCAGTTCTTC
CASRGGVYNEQFF
>.|TRBV7-6|TRBJ2-7|.
TGTGCCAGCAGCTTAAGGCTACAGTCTCTGACCTACGAGCAGTACTTC
CASSLRLQSLTYEQYF
>.|TRBV4-1|TRBJ1-1|.
TGCGCCAGCAGCCAAAGCCAAGGATCTCACACTGAAGCTTTCTTT
CASSQSQGSHTEAFF
>TRBD2|TRBV6-2/TRBV6-3|TRBJ2-3|.
TGTGCCAGCAGTTTCTGGAGCGGGGGGGCCAGCTTT
CASSFWSGGASF
>.|TRBV9|TRBJ2-1|.
TGTGCCAGCAGCGTAGGCGGGGGCTTGTTGTATGAGCAGTTCTTC
CASSVGGGLLYEQFF
>.|TRBV12-3/TRBV12-4|TRBJ2-1|few
TGTGCCAGCGGCGCTGGGGGCCATATTAGCTCCTACAATGAGCAGTTCTTC
CASGAGGHISSYNEQFF
>.|TRBV10-3|TRBJ1-2|.
TGTGCCATCAGTGAGTCGCTCCCTGACAGGTCGGGAGACTATGGCTACACCTTC
CAISESLPDRSGDYGYTF
>.|TRBV18|TRBJ2-4|.
TGTGCCAGCTCCCCCGACAGTGACGCCAAAAACATTCAGTACTTC
CASSPDSDAKNIQYF
>.|TRBV4-2|TRBJ1-2|.
TGTGCCAGCAGCCTCTTTAGGGGGGAAAACTATGGCTACACCTTC
CASSLFRGENYGYTF
>.|TRBV29-1|TRBJ1-2|.
TGCAGCGTTGAATTCATTCGGGAAACCTCCTATGGCTACACCTTC
CSVEFIRETSYGYTF
>.|TRBV4-2|TRBJ2-2|.
TGTGCCACACGGGACACTAACACCGGGGAGCTGTTTTTT
CATRDTNTGELFF
>.|TRBV5-1|TRBJ1-5|.
TGCGCCAGCAGCTTAGAGGGAAGGTATCAGCCCCAGCATTTT
CASSLEGRYQPQHF
>TRBD2|TRBV7-6|TRBJ2-5|many
TGTGCCAGCAGCCGGCGGGGGGGAGCGAGCGAGACCCAGTACTTC
CASSRRGGASETQYF
>.|TRBV6-6|TRBJ1-2|.
TGTGCCAGCAGAGCCGGGACACCCTATGGCTACACCTTC
CASRAGTPYGYTF
>.|TRBV5-4|TRBJ1-2|few
TGTGCCAGCAGCTTTTATTATCCCATCCGGGACGAGGGCTACACCTTC
CASSFYYPIRDEGYTF
>.|TRBV19|TRBJ1-1|many
TGTGCCAGTAGCCTGGGACACGGGATCGGCACTGAAGCTTTCTTT
CASSLGHGIGTEAFF
>TRBD1|TRBV2|TRBJ2-2|.
TGTGCCATGACAGGGTTTGACACCGGGGAGCTGTTTTTT
CAMTGFDTGELFF
>.|TRBV6-5|TRBJ1-1|many
TGTGCCAGCAGCTATTATGGGAAGAACACTGAAGCTTTCTTT
CASSYYGKNTEAFF
>TRBD1|TRBV9|TRBJ2-2|.
TGTGCCAGCAGTTTGGACAGGGGGGCAGCGAACACCGGGGAGCTGTTTTTT
CASSLDRGAANTGELFF
>.|TRBV10-3|TRBJ1-1|.
TGTGCCATCAGTGAGGTAGGGCCCATTCGGGACACTGAAGCTTTCTTT
CAISEVGPIRDTEAFF
>.|TRBV7-2|TRBJ1-1|.
TGTGCCAGCAGCTTAGAGGCAGGACGCATGAACACTGAAGCTTTCTTT
CASSLEAGRMNTEAFF
>.|TRBV7-2|TRBJ1-1|many
TGTGCCAGCAGCTTGAGAGACTCGGGGTGGTCCTCTGAAGCTTTCTTT
CASSLRDSGWSSEAFF
>.|TRBV12-3/TRBV12-4|TRBJ1-2|.
TGTGCCAGCAGTCACCGTGAGGTCTATGGCTACACCTTC
CASSHREVYGYTF
>.|TRBV12-3/TRBV12-4|TRBJ2-1|few
TGTGCCAGCAGCGACGCTGGACAGAACAATGAGCAGTTCTTC
CASSDAGQNNEQFF
>TRBD1|TRBV7-9|TRBJ2-2|.
TGTGCCAGCAGCACACAGGGGACCGGGGAGCTGTTTTTT
CASSTQGTGELFF
>.|TRBV12-3/TRBV12-4|TRBJ2-2|many
TGTGCCAGCAGTTTGGGCAGGGGTCGGAACACCGGGGAGCTGTTTTTT
CASSLGRGRNTGELFF
>.|TRBV11-2|TRBJ2-1|.
TGTGCCAGCAGTCCCGGGAGAGTGGATGAGCAGTTCTTC
CASSPGRVDEQFF
>TRBD2|TRBV10-3|TRBJ2-3|.
TGTGCCATCAGGGAGAAGCGGGGGGCCTTAAACTACACAGATACGCAGTATTTT
CAIREKRGALNYTDTQYF
>TRBD1|TRBV2|TRBJ1-1|.
TGTGCCAGCAGTGAACAGGACAGGGGAATGAGACCTGAAGCTTTCTTT
CASSEQDRGMRPEAFF
>.|TRBV6-1|TRBJ1-2|many
TGTGCCAGCAGTTGGGGCTATGGCTACACCTTC
CASSWGYGYTF
>.|TRBV4-1|TRBJ1-1|.
TGCGCCAGCAGCCAGGAGGATCCGAACACTGAAGCTTTCTTT
CASSQEDPNTEAFF
>TRBD2|TRBV4-3|TRBJ2-6|.
TGCGCCAGCAGCCAAGGGGGTGGGGAGGGCGTCCTGACTTTC
CASSQGGGEGVLTF
>.|TRBV25-1|TRBJ2-3|few
TGTGCCAGCAGTGAAGGAAGTGGGACAAATACGCAGTATTTT
CASSEGSGTNTQYF
>.|TRBV20-1|TRBJ2-7|.
TGCAGTGCTCCATTTAACTCCTACGAGCAGTACTTC
CSAPFNSYEQYF
>.|TRBV7-9|TRBJ1-4|.
TGTGCCAGCAGCTTAGCGAATAATGAAAAACTGTTTTTT
CASSLANNEKLFF